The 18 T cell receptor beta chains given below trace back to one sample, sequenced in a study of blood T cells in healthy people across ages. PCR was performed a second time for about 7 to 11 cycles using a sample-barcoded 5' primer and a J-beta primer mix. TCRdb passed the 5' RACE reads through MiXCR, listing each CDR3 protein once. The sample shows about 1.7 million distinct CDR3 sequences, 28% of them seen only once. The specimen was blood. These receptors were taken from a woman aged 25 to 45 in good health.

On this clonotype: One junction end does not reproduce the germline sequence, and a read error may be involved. CDR3 nucleotides: TGTGCCAACAGCTTAGACAGGAGGGAGACCCAGTACTTC. Encoded protein: CANSLDRRETQYF. The chain is built from TRBV7-2 and TRBJ2-5; possibly TRBD1 for D (6 bases). The CDR3 totals 13 residues. From germline, CDR1 is SGHTA and CDR2 FQGNSA.

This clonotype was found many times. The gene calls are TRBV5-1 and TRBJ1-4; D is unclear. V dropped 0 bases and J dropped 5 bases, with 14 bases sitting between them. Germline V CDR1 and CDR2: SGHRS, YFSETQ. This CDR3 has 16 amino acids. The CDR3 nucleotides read TGCGCCAGCAGCTTGGCCGGAGGAGGGCCAAATGAAAAACTGTTTTTT. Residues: CASSLAGGGPNEKLFF.

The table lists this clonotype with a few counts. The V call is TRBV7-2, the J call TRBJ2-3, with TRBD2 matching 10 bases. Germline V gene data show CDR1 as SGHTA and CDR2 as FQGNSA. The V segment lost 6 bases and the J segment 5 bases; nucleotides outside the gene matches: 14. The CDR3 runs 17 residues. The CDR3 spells CASSRRLAGPWVDTQYF. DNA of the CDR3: TGTGCCAGCAGTCGACGACTAGCGGGCCCGTGGGTAGATACGCAGTATTTT.

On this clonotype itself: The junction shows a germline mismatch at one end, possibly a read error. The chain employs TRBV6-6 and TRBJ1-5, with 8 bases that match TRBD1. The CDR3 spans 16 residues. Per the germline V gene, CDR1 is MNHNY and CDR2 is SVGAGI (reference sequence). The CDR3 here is CASSYSTGVNNRPQHF. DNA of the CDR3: TGTGCCAGCAGTTACTCGACAGGGGTTAACAATCGGCCCCAGCATTTT.

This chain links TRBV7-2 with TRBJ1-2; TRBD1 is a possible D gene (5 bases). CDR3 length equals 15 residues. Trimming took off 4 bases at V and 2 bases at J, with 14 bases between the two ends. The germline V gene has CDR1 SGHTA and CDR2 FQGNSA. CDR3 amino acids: CASSSAGTVNYGYTF. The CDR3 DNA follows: TGTGCCAGCAGCTCCGCCGGGACTGTAAACTATGGCTACACCTTC.

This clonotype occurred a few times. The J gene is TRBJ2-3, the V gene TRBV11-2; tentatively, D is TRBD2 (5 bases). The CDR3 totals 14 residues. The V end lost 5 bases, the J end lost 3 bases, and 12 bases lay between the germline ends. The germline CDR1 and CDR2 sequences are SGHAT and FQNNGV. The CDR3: CASSPLRVTDTQYF. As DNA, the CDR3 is TGTGCCAGCAGCCCCTTGAGGGTGACAGATACGCAGTATTTT. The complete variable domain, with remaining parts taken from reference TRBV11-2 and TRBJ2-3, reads EAGVAQSPRYKIIEKRQSVAFWCNPISGHATLYWYQQILGQGPKLLIQFQNNGVVDDSQLPKDRFSAERLKGVDSTLKIQPAKLEDSAVYLCASSPLRVTDTQYFGPGTRLTVL.

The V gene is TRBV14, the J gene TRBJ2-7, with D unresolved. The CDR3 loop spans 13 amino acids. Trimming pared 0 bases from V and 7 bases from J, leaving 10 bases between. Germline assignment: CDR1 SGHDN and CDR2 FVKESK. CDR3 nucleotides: TGTGCCAGCAGCCAAGATTGGAGCGCTGAGCAGTACTTC. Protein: CASSQDWSAEQYF.

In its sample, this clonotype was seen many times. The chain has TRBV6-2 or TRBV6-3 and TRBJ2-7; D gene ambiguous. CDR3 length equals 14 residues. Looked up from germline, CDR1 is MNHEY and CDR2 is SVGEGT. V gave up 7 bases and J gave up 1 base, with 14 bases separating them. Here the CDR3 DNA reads TGTGCCAGCACCATTAAACGTCCTTCCTACGAGCAGTACTTC. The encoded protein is CASTIKRPSYEQYF.

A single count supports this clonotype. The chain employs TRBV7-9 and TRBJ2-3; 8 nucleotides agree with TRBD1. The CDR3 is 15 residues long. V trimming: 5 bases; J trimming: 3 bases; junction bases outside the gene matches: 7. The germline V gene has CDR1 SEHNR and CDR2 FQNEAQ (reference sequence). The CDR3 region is CASSATGERTDTQYF. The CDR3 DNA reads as TGTGCCAGCAGCGCGACAGGGGAAAGGACAGATACGCAGTATTTT.

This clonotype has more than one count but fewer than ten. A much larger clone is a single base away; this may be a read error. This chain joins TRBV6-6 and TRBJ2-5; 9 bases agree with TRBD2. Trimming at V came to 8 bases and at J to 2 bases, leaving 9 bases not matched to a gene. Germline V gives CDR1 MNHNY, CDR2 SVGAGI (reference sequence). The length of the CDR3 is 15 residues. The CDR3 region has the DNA TGTGCCAGCTCCGGACGAGCGGGAGGACAAGAGACCCAGTACTTC. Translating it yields CASSGRAGGQETQYF.

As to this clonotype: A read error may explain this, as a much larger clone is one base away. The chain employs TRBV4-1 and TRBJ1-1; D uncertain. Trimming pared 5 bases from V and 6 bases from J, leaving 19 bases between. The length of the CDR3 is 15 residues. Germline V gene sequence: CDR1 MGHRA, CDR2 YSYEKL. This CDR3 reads CASSTPRGPEAEAFF. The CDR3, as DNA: TGCGCCAGCAGCACCCCCCGGGGTCCGGAGGCTGAAGCTTTCTTT.

CDR3 in amino acids: CASSLWAGGPYEQYF. For the CDR3, the DNA is TGTGCCAGCAGTTTATGGGCAGGGGGACCCTACGAGCAGTACTTC. V is TRBV27 and J is TRBJ2-7; 7 bases agree with TRBD1. CDR1 is MNHEY, CDR2 SMNVEV, per germline (reference sequence). The CDR3 sequence is 15 residues long. Trimming took 1 base from V and 2 from J; bases not matched to a gene: 5.

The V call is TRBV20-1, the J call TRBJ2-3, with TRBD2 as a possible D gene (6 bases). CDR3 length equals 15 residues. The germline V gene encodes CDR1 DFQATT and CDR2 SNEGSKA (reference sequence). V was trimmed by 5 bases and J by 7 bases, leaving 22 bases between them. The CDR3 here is CSAGAETSILNTQYF. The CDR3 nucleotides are TGCAGTGCTGGGGCGGAGACTAGTATCTTAAATACGCAGTATTTT.

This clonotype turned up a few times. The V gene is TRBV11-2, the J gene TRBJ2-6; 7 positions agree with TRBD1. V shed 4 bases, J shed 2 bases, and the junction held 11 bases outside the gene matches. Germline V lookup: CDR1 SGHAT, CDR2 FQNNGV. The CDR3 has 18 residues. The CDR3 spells CASSSRRQGTTGANVLTF. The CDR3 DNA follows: TGTGCCAGCAGCTCCAGAAGACAGGGAACAACTGGGGCCAACGTCCTGACTTTC.

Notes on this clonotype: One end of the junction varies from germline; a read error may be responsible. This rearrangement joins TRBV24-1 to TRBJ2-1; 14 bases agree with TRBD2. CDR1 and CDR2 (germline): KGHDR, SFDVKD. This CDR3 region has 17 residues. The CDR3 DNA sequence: TGTGCCACCAGTGGACTAGCGGGGGGGTTCTCCTACAATGAGCAGTTATTC. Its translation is CATSGLAGGFSYNEQLF.

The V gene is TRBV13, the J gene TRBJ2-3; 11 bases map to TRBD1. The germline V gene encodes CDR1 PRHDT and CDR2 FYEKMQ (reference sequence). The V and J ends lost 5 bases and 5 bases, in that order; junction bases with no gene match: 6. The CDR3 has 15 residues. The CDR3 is CASSADRGRVDTQYF. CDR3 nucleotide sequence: TGTGCCAGCAGCGCGGACAGGGGGCGCGTAGATACGCAGTATTTT.

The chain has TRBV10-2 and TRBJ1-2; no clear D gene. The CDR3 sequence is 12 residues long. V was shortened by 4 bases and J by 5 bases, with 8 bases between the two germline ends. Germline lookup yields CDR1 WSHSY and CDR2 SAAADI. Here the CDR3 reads CASSAFVYGYTF. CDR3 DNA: TGCGCCAGCAGTGCGTTCGTGTATGGCTACACCTTC.

The CDR3, as DNA: TGCGCCAGCAGCTGGACAGGGGGCGACTATGGCTACACCTTC. This encodes CASSWTGGDYGYTF. The genes are TRBV5-1 and TRBJ1-2; TRBD1 matches 11 bases. The germline gives CDR1 SGHRS, CDR2 YFSETQ. CDR3 length: 14 amino acids. J was trimmed by 3 bases and V by 3 bases; bases with no gene match: 1.